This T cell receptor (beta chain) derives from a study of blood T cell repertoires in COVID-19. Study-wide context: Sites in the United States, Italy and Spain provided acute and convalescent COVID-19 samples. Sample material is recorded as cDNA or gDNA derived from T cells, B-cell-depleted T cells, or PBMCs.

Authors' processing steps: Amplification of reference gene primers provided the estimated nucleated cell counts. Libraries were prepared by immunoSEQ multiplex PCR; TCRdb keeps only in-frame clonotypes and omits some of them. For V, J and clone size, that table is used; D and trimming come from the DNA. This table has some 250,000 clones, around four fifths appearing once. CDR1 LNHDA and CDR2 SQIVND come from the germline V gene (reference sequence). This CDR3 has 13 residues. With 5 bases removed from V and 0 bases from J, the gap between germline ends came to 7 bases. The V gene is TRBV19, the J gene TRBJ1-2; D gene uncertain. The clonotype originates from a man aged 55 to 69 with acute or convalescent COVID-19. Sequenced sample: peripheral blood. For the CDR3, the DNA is TGTGCCAGTAGTGCGGTTCCTAACTATGGCTACACCTTC. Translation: CASSAVPNYGYTF.